These T cell receptor beta chains were read from a single sample in a study of blood T cell repertoires in COVID-19. The assay was immunoSEQ multiplex PCR, and TCRdb's table has in-frame clones only and misses some. Of a few hundred thousand clones listed, 70% to 90% are singletons. The material sequenced was peripheral blood. The source of these receptors is a man aged 55 to 70 with acute or convalescent COVID-19. Each CDR3 is given with its conserved first and last residue. A D gene is named only where the DNA matches it firmly. Clone size, where shown, is once, few, many, or a class for clones that have expanded.

len	j_gene	abundance	d_gene	v_gene	CDR3nt	CDR3aa
17	TRBJ2-1	.	.	TRBV9	TGTGCCAGCAGTCTAGGGGCGGGACCCCGGGGTTACAATGAGCAGTTCTTC	CASSLGAGPRGYNEQFF
15	TRBJ1-5	.	.	TRBV10-3	TGTGCCATCAGTACGGACATAGGTAGCAATCAGCCCCAGCATTTT	CAISTDIGSNQPQHF
17	TRBJ2-1	.	.	TRBV3-1/TRBV3-2	TGTGCCAGCAGCCACACTTCCCGGGTCAGCTCCTACAATGAGCAGTTCTTC	CASSHTSRVSSYNEQFF
18	TRBJ2-5	.	TRBD2	TRBV11-2	TGTGCCAGCAGCCGGGTCGGAGCGGGGGGCGGGTACCAAGAGACCCAGTACTTC	CASSRVGAGGGYQETQYF
11	TRBJ2-7	few	.	TRBV11-2	TGTGCCAGCACTATGACCTACGAGCAGTACTTC	CASTMTYEQYF
13	TRBJ1-6	.	.	TRBV6-5	TGTGCCAGCAGGGGCTCCTCGTCTTCACCCCTCCACTTT	CASRGSSSSPLHF
16	TRBJ1-1	.	TRBD1	TRBV19	TGTGCCAGTAGAAGACGGGGTGGACAGGGCATTTCTGAAGCTTTCTTT	CASRRRGGQGISEAFF
16	TRBJ2-1	.	TRBD1	TRBV5-1	TGCGCCAGCAGCAGGACAGGGGGCGGCTCCTACAATGAGCAGTTCTTC	CASSRTGGGSYNEQFF
16	TRBJ2-7	.	TRBD1	TRBV27	TGTGCCAGCAGTCCGTCCCGGGACAGGGGTTCCTACGAGCAGTACTTC	CASSPSRDRGSYEQYF
14	TRBJ2-5	once	.	TRBV5-6	TGTGCCAGCAGCTTGGCCGGGAGAGGAGAGACCCAGTACTTC	CASSLAGRGETQYF
16	TRBJ1-3	.	.	TRBV5-1	TGCGCCAGCAGCTTCCGGGACTCTGGCTCTGGAAACACCATATATTTT	CASSFRDSGSGNTIYF
12	TRBJ1-5	once	.	TRBV5-6	TGTCACAGGCTTTATAGCAATCAGCCCCAGCATTTT	CHRLYSNQPQHF
14	TRBJ2-7	.	TRBD2	TRBV5-6	TGTGCCAGCAGCTTTGCTAGCGGGAGTAACGAGCAGTACTTC	CASSFASGSNEQYF
18	TRBJ2-2	many	TRBD2	TRBV4-3	TGCGCCAGCAGCCCCTTCCGGGGGGGCGAGTTAAGCACCGGGGAGCTGTTTTTT	CASSPFRGGELSTGELFF
16	TRBJ1-1	.	TRBD1	TRBV7-6	TGTGCCAGCAGCCCCGAAGGGACAGCTCCTAACACTGAAGCTTTCTTT	CASSPEGTAPNTEAFF
16	TRBJ1-6	.	.	TRBV4-1	TGCGCCAGCAGCCAAGAAACAGGGCGGCATAATTCACCCCTCCACTTT	CASSQETGRHNSPLHF
17	TRBJ2-1	.	.	TRBV7-9	TGTGCCAGCAGCCTCAGGGTATGGGCTAGCTCCTACAATGAGCAGTTCTTC	CASSLRVWASSYNEQFF
20	TRBJ1-2	.	TRBD1	TRBV4-1	TGCGCCAGCAGCCAAGAAGGCTCGGGATGGGGACAGGTCGGGGAGAGTGGCTACACCTTC	CASSQEGSGWGQVGESGYTF
13	TRBJ1-1	.	TRBD1	TRBV29-1	TGCAGCGTGAACAGGGGCCTGAACACTGAAGCTTTCTTT	CSVNRGLNTEAFF
15	TRBJ2-5	.	.	TRBV21-1	TGTGCCAGCAGCATCACTAGCGGGACTAGGGAGACCCAGTACTTC	CASSITSGTRETQYF
15	TRBJ2-3	.	TRBD1	TRBV6-5	TGTGCCAGCAGTTTAGACAGGGGGCGAACAGATACGCAGTATTTT	CASSLDRGRTDTQYF
17	TRBJ1-5	few	.	TRBV4-3	TGCGCCAGCAGCCCCGAAAGATTGGCACAGGGTAATCAGCCCCAGCATTTT	CASSPERLAQGNQPQHF
14	TRBJ2-7	.	TRBD1	TRBV5-4	TGTGCCAGCAGCTTGGACAGGGGAGATATTGAGCAGTACTTC	CASSLDRGDIEQYF
13	TRBJ2-2	.	.	TRBV19	TGTGCCAGTAGGGGGGACTGGGGCGGGGAGCTGTTTTTT	CASRGDWGGELFF
14	TRBJ2-6	.	TRBD1	TRBV6-5	TGTGCCACCCTTGACAGGGGGGGGGCCAACGTCCTGACTTTC	CATLDRGGANVLTF
16	TRBJ1-1	.	.	TRBV2	TGTGCCAGCAGCCCCCAACTCCGGGGGTTGGGCACTGAAGCTTTCTTT	CASSPQLRGLGTEAFF
13	TRBJ2-7	.	.	TRBV5-1	TGCGCCAGCAGCCAAGGACAAGCCTACGAGCAGTACTTC	CASSQGQAYEQYF
15	TRBJ1-4	.	.	TRBV28	TGTGCCAGCAGTTCTGTGGGAGGAAGGGTGGAAAAACTGTTTTTT	CASSSVGGRVEKLFF
15	TRBJ2-2	.	.	TRBV11-2	TGTGCCAGCAGCTTAAGTGGCACGACAACCGGGGAGCTGTTTTTT	CASSLSGTTTGELFF
15	TRBJ2-1	.	.	TRBV7-9	TGTGCCAGCAGCCCTATGGGGGGAGGTGGCAATGAGCAGTTCTTC	CASSPMGGGGNEQFF
16	TRBJ1-4	.	.	TRBV27	TGTGCCAGCAGTTTACCCCCCGAGGGGGCTAATGAAAAACTGTTTTTT	CASSLPPEGANEKLFF
15	TRBJ1-6	once	.	TRBV28	TGTGCCATCAAAGACACAGGGTCTTATAATTCACCCCTCCACTTT	CAIKDTGSYNSPLHF
15	TRBJ1-1	.	.	TRBV5-8	TGTGCCAGCAGCTTCCAAGGGGGATTATACACTGAAGCTTTCTTT	CASSFQGGLYTEAFF
20	TRBJ2-1	.	TRBD2	TRBV3-1/TRBV3-2	TGTGCCAGCAGCCAAGACGCGAACATTTATGGCGGGAGGGCCTTCAATGAGCAGTTCTTC	CASSQDANIYGGRAFNEQFF
18	TRBJ2-1	.	.	TRBV9	TGTGCCAGCAGCGTAGAGGTCTGGCGGGGAAGCTCCTACAATGAGCAGTTCTTC	CASSVEVWRGSSYNEQFF
14	TRBJ2-1	.	.	TRBV9	TGTGCCAGCAGCACCCAACGGGGGTACAATGAGCAGTTCTTC	CASSTQRGYNEQFF
16	TRBJ2-1	.	TRBD2	TRBV27	TGTGCCAGCAGCCTATGGGGGGGAATTTCCTACAATGAGCAGTTCTTC	CASSLWGGISYNEQFF
13	TRBJ2-7	.	.	TRBV11-3	TGTGCCAGCAGCACCAGACAGACCTACGAGCAGTACTTC	CASSTRQTYEQYF
13	TRBJ2-1	.	.	TRBV6-5	TGTGCCAGCAGACCCACCAGACAGTTTGAGCAGTTCTTC	CASRPTRQFEQFF
14	TRBJ2-4	.	TRBD1	TRBV28	TGTGCCAGCAGCCAGACAGGGGCCAAAAACATTCAGTACTTC	CASSQTGAKNIQYF
16	TRBJ2-5	.	TRBD1	TRBV3-1/TRBV3-2	TGTGCCAGCAGCCAAGATCGAGTACAGGGGATGGAGACCCAGTACTTC	CASSQDRVQGMETQYF
15	TRBJ1-4	.	TRBD1	TRBV29-1	TGCAGCGTTGAAGGGACAGGGGGCACTAATGAAAAACTGTTTTTT	CSVEGTGGTNEKLFF
13	TRBJ2-7	few	.	TRBV6-5	TGTGCCAGCAGCCCAGCCCAGACTGGCGAGCAGTACTTC	CASSPAQTGEQYF
18	TRBJ2-7	.	.	TRBV21-1	TGTGCCAGCAGCGGGTGGGTTTCAGCGGACAGGACCTTTTACGACGCGTACTTC	CASSGWVSADRTFYDAYF
17	TRBJ2-5	.	TRBD2	TRBV27	TGTGCCAGCAGCCCAGAGGCTAGCGGGAGACGTTGGGAGACCCAGTACTTC	CASSPEASGRRWETQYF
10	TRBJ2-1	once	.	TRBV10-1	TGCGCCAGGAGAGGGAATGAGCAGTTCTTC	CARRGNEQFF